This is a list of T cell receptor beta chains from one sample in a study of cytomegalovirus exposure and HLA in healthy donors. Profiling relied on immunoSEQ multiplex PCR, and the TCRdb table lists in-frame clones only, not all of them. The table records under 85,000 clones, approximately 93% of them present only once. The sequencing sample was made of PBMCs. These receptors originate from a woman between 18 and 30 years old in good health and CMV-seropositive. Each CDR3 is given with its conserved first and last residue. Each record gives: CDR3 DNA, CDR3 protein, D gene, J gene, V gene, clone size. A D gene is named only where the DNA matches it firmly. Size is omitted from some rows. Given values are once, few, many or a class for expanded clones.

TGTGCCAGCAGCTTACATGAATCTCGGGTAGGACTGTACAATGAGCAGTTCTTC,CASSLHESRVGLYNEQFF,.,TRBJ2-1,TRBV7-8,.
TGTGCCAGCAGCCCCACGGTTAGGGAGGCAGATACGCAGTATTTT,CASSPTVREADTQYF,.,TRBJ2-3,TRBV4-2,.
TGTGCCAGCAGTTTAGTCCCATACAATGAGCAGTTCTTC,CASSLVPYNEQFF,.,TRBJ2-1,TRBV27,.
TGTGCCAGCAGCCCCAGACTAGGCTTCGAGCAGTACTTC,CASSPRLGFEQYF,.,TRBJ2-7,TRBV7-8,.
TGTGCCAGCAGTGACCGGAGTGGCACTGAAGCTTTCTTT,CASSDRSGTEAFF,.,TRBJ1-1,TRBV6-4,.
TGCGCCAGCAGCCCCGGCAGGGCTAGTAAAAGCAATCAGCCCCAGCATTTT,CASSPGRASKSNQPQHF,.,TRBJ1-5,TRBV4-1,.
TGTGCCAGCAGTTTTTATCTAGCGGGAGGGTCGAATACGCAGTATTTT,CASSFYLAGGSNTQYF,TRBD2,TRBJ2-3,TRBV28,.
TGTGCCAGCAGCCCGAGCAGGACAGGGAGGGGGTATGGCTACACCTTC,CASSPSRTGRGYGYTF,TRBD1,TRBJ1-2,TRBV7-6,.
TGTGCCAGCAGCTTACTTGACAGGGGGCGTCGGACTGAAGCTTTCTTT,CASSLLDRGRRTEAFF,TRBD1,TRBJ1-1,TRBV7-6,.
TGTGCCAGCAGCTTGGGGGGAGGGATGAATTCACCCCTCCACTTT,CASSLGGGMNSPLHF,.,TRBJ1-6,TRBV5-8,once
TGTGCCAGCAGCTTGTTTCTGAGTGGCTACACCTTC,CASSLFLSGYTF,.,TRBJ1-2,TRBV5-4,.
TGTGCCAGCTCACCCGACAGGGGCCGGATTAACACCTTC,CASSPDRGRINTF,TRBD1,TRBJ1-2,TRBV18,.
TGCAGTGTAACGGGATGGGAGACCCAGTACTTC,CSVTGWETQYF,.,TRBJ2-5,TRBV20-1,.
TGTGCCAGCAGCCGGACAGGGAAGTTCCCAGATACGCAGTATTTT,CASSRTGKFPDTQYF,TRBD1,TRBJ2-3,TRBV7-3,.
TGTGCCAGCACCATCACGACAGGGGGCGACCATGGCTACACCTTC,CASTITTGGDHGYTF,TRBD1,TRBJ1-2,TRBV7-2,once
TGTGCCAGCAGCACCGGGACTAGCGGGAGCACCGGGGAGCTGTTTTTT,CASSTGTSGSTGELFF,TRBD2,TRBJ2-2,TRBV9,.
TGTGCCAGCAGCCGTAATAGCGGGACCCAAGAGACCCAGTACTTC,CASSRNSGTQETQYF,TRBD2,TRBJ2-5,TRBV5-4,once
TGTGCCAGCAGCGGAACTAGCGGGGGGGCCGGCGAGACCCAGTACTTC,CASSGTSGGAGETQYF,TRBD2,TRBJ2-5,TRBV5-4,.
TGTGCCAGCAGTTTATCGGGATCGGCAGGGCAGAGTACTTCACCCCTCCACTTT,CASSLSGSAGQSTSPLHF,.,TRBJ1-6,TRBV27,.
TGCGCCAGCAGCATAAGCCTATCTGGGGCCAACGTCCTGACTTTC,CASSISLSGANVLTF,.,TRBJ2-6,TRBV5-1,.
TGTGCCAGCAGCTTAGGGTACGGGGTCATTCAGCCCCAGCATTTT,CASSLGYGVIQPQHF,.,TRBJ1-5,TRBV11-2,.
TGTGCCAGCAGCGTAGCTGCACAGGGGGCTGGCGAAAAACTGTTTTTT,CASSVAAQGAGEKLFF,TRBD1,TRBJ1-4,TRBV9,.
TGTGCCACCCCGGGCGGGTTCCTAAGCGGGGCCCATACGCAGTATTTT,CATPGGFLSGAHTQYF,TRBD2,TRBJ2-3,TRBV13,.
TGTGCCAGCAGCCCGACAGGGGCTGGAAACACCATATATTTT,CASSPTGAGNTIYF,TRBD1,TRBJ1-3,TRBV11-2,.
TGTGCCAGTAGTAACCTGGCATCTGGGACTAGGGCCGGGGAGCTGTTTTTT,CASSNLASGTRAGELFF,TRBD2,TRBJ2-2,TRBV19,.
TGTGCCAGCAGCTTGTGGTCCACCGGTCCCCACGAGCAGTACTTC,CASSLWSTGPHEQYF,.,TRBJ2-7,TRBV5-6,.